What follows are 17 T cell receptor beta chains derived from one specimen sequenced in a study of cytomegalovirus exposure and HLA in healthy donors. PCR used 60 Vbeta primers and 13 Jbeta primers. Libraries were prepared by immunoSEQ multiplex PCR; TCRdb keeps only in-frame clonotypes and omits some of them. This table has more than 150,000 clones, 65% to 85% appearing once. Sequenced sample: PBMCs. The source of these receptors is a girl aged 5 to 17 in good health and CMV-seropositive.

The chain employs TRBV14 and TRBJ1-2; D unresolved. The CDR3 contains 15 residues. Germline CDR1 is SGHDN and CDR2 is FVKESK. Trimming took off 3 bases at V and 4 bases at J, with 15 bases between the two ends. The CDR3 nucleotides are TGTGCCAGCAGCCATGGAGGGATCTCCTCCTATGGCTACACCTTC. Protein product: CASSHGGISSYGYTF. The full variable domain, with the rest looked up from reference TRBV14 and TRBJ1-2, is EAGVTQFPSHSVIEKGQTVTLRCDPISGHDNLYWYRRVMGKEIKFLLHFVKESKQDESGMPNNRFLAERTGGTYSTLKVQPAELEDSGVYFCASSHGGISSYGYTFGSGTRLTVV.

This clone was observed once. The J gene is TRBJ2-7, the V gene TRBV7-8; 11 bases map to TRBD2. V lost 3 bases and J lost 1; bases outside the gene matches: 5. There are 16 residues in the CDR3. Germline values: CDR1 SGHVS, CDR2 FQNEAQ. The CDR3 DNA reads TGTGCCAGCAGCTTCGGGGGACTAGCGGTTTCCTACGAGCAGTACTTC. Its protein product is CASSFGGLAVSYEQYF. Using reference TRBV7-8 and TRBJ2-7 for the parts outside the CDR3, the full variable domain is GAGVSQSPRYKVAKRGQDVALRCDPISGHVSLFWYQQALGQGPEFLTYFQNEAQLDKSGLPSDRFFAERPEGSVSTLKIQRTQQEDSAVYLCASSFGGLAVSYEQYFGPGTRLTVT.

The chain carries TRBV6-1 and TRBJ1-5, with D tentatively TRBD1 (6 bases). In germline, CDR1 is MNHNS, CDR2 SASEGT. The CDR3 runs to 14 residues. V was cut by 2 bases and J by 9 bases, with 14 bases left in between. This CDR3 reads CASSERTAWGPQHF. CDR3 in DNA: TGTGCCAGCAGTGAAAGGACAGCGTGGGGGCCCCAGCATTTT.

The chain employs TRBV7-9 and TRBJ2-1, with 10 nucleotides matching TRBD2. This CDR3 has 16 amino acids. V shed 1 base, J shed 6 bases, and the junction held 6 bases outside the gene matches. Per the germline V gene, CDR1 is SEHNR and CDR2 is FQNEAQ (reference sequence). The DNA for the CDR3 is TGTGCCAGCAGCTTAGGGGGTAGCGGGAGGCCCAATGAGCAGTTCTTC. Protein product: CASSLGGSGRPNEQFF.

This clone was counted once. The chain carries TRBV7-9 and TRBJ1-1; 11 nucleotides line up with TRBD1. V lost 6 bases, J lost 5 bases, and 8 bases stayed unmatched. The CDR3 sequence is 15 residues long. CDR1 and CDR2 from the germline V gene are SEHNR and FQNEAQ (reference sequence). CDR3 amino acids: CASRNPDRGHTEAFF. The CDR3 DNA sequence: TGTGCCAGCAGGAACCCGGACAGGGGGCATACTGAAGCTTTCTTT. Using reference TRBV7-9 and TRBJ1-1 for the parts outside the CDR3, the full variable domain is DTGVSQNPRHKITKRGQNVTFRCDPISEHNRLYWYRQTLGQGPEFLTYFQNEAQLEKSRLLSDRFSAERPKGSFSTLEIQRTEQGDSAMYLCASRNPDRGHTEAFFGQGTRLTVV.

V and J are TRBV7-9 and TRBJ1-1; D not certain. The CDR3 is made up of 16 amino acids. V was trimmed by 1 base and J by 1 base, leaving 13 bases between them. CDR1 is SEHNR, CDR2 FQNEAQ, per germline (reference sequence). CDR3 in DNA: TGTGCCAGCAGCTTAGGAGGAGGGATGGGGAACACTGAAGCTTTCTTT. Translation gives CASSLGGGMGNTEAFF.

The chain carries TRBV29-1 and TRBJ2-1; the match to TRBD2 covers 9 bases. J lost 1 base, V lost 7 bases, and 23 bases had no gene match. The germline CDR1 and CDR2 sequences are SQVTM and ANQGSEA. The CDR3 has 20 residues. The CDR3: CSALDLRGRANRSSYNEQFF. CDR3 coding DNA: TGCAGCGCCCTTGATCTCCGCGGGAGGGCTAACAGATCGTCCTACAATGAGCAGTTCTTC.

The rearrangement uses TRBV4-1 and TRBJ2-5; no clear D. The closer fit of TRBJ2-7 to the DNA end suggests the J call may be wrong. CDR3 size: 17 residues. The germline V gene encodes CDR1 MGHRA and CDR2 YSYEKL. Written as DNA, the CDR3 is TGCGCCAGCAGCCAAGGGCCTTCCCGTACTGGCAACTACGAGCAGTACTTC. Protein: CASSQGPSRTGNYEQYF.

CDR3 protein: CASSLARTSQGDYGYTF. The CDR3 DNA reads TGCGCCAGCAGCTTGGCCAGAACCTCACAGGGGGACTATGGCTACACCTTC. The chain recombines TRBV5-1 with TRBJ1-2; 8 bases map to TRBD1. The ends lost 0 bases at V and 3 bases at J; junction bases unmatched: 10. Germline CDR1 is SGHRS and CDR2 is YFSETQ. The CDR3 is made up of 17 amino acids.

The chain uses TRBV15 and TRBJ2-7; 9 bases agree with TRBD2. Germline V gene data show CDR1 as LNHNV and CDR2 as YYDKDF (reference sequence). V shed 4 bases, J shed 5 bases, and the junction held 9 bases outside the gene matches. This CDR3 has 15 residues. CDR3 nucleotides: TGTGCCACCAGCACCGATAGCGGGAGCGGCCACGAGCAGTACTTC. This codes for CATSTDSGSGHEQYF.

This sequence joins TRBV4-1 and TRBJ2-7; TRBD2 aligns across 13 bases. Looked up from germline, CDR1 is MGHRA and CDR2 is YSYEKL. The V gene end was trimmed by 3 bases and the J gene end by 2 bases; junction bases not matched to a gene: 7. The CDR3 consists of 17 residues. Here the CDR3 reads CASSQADGTSGTYEQYF. Here the CDR3 DNA reads TGCGCCAGCAGCCAGGCCGACGGGACTAGCGGGACCTACGAGCAGTACTTC.

The chain links TRBV7-2 to TRBJ1-2; maybe TRBD1 (5 bases). CDR3 length: 12 amino acids. Germline CDR1 and CDR2: SGHTA and FQGNSA. Trimming cost V 5 bases and J 8 bases, with 12 bases left between them. The CDR3 sequence: CASSGRQFGYTF. The CDR3 bases are TGTGCCAGCAGCGGCCGACAGTTCGGCTACACCTTC.

The gene calls are TRBV13 and TRBJ2-7; TRBD2 matches 9 bases. The germline V gene encodes CDR1 PRHDT and CDR2 FYEKMQ (reference sequence). V was pared by 6 bases and J by 4 bases, with 7 bases of the junction left unmatched. This CDR3 is 14 amino acids long. CDR3 region: CASRRAGGFYEQYF. The CDR3 region has the DNA TGTGCCAGCAGACGAGCGGGAGGATTTTACGAGCAGTACTTC.

This clone has only a few counts. The chain joins TRBV5-1 to TRBJ2-7, with a tentative D call TRBD1 (5 bases). Germline values: CDR1 SGHRS, CDR2 YFSETQ. The germline V and J ends were trimmed by 5 bases and 2 bases, with 14 bases remaining between them. This CDR3 spans 14 amino acids. CDR3 coding DNA: TGCGCCAGCAGGACAGAGACGAACACCTACGAGCAGTACTTC. Protein: CASRTETNTYEQYF.

The chain is built from TRBV30 and TRBJ1-1, with 9 bases that match TRBD1. The CDR3 consists of 14 residues. In germline, CDR1 is GTSNPN, CDR2 SVGIG (reference sequence). V shed 3 bases, J shed 4 bases, and the junction held 6 bases outside the gene matches. CDR3 protein: CAWRVGQGITEAFF. CDR3 nucleotide sequence: TGTGCCTGGAGGGTGGGACAGGGAATCACTGAAGCTTTCTTT.

This clone was detected only a few times. This chain links TRBV5-1 with TRBJ1-3; no clear D. CDR1 is SGHRS and CDR2 is YFSETQ in the germline V gene. Between the trimmed V and J ends, which lost 5 bases and 0 bases, there was a span of 12 bases. The CDR3 has 15 amino acids. The CDR3 DNA sequence: TGCGCCAGCAGGTCTGACTGGAGCTCTGGAAACACCATATATTTT. Translation gives CASRSDWSSGNTIYF.

V is TRBV5-1 and J is TRBJ2-6; the D gene is possibly TRBD1 (6 bases). This CDR3 is 16 amino acids long. Trimming pared 4 bases from V and 4 bases from J, leaving 15 bases between. CDR1 and CDR2 (germline): SGHRS, YFSETQ. The CDR3 loop reads CASSLPDRPGANVLTF. CDR3 in DNA: TGCGCCAGCAGCCTCCCTGACAGGCCCGGGGCCAACGTCCTGACTTTC.